The clone carrying this T cell receptor beta chain was observed a handful of times. Its target is not known. With 6 bases clipped from V and 6 bases from J, the junction kept 8 bases outside the gene matches. From germline, CDR1 is MNHNS and CDR2 SASEGT. The CDR3 extends over 16 amino acids. The data are from a study of blood T cells in healthy people across ages. Findings and limits, study-wide: TCR beta diversity correlated strongly with naive T cell percentage.

Using a J-beta primer mix together with a sample-barcoded 5' primer, a second PCR was run for roughly 6 to 12 cycles. TCRdb re-derived calls from the 5' RACE reads in MiXCR, one entry per CDR3 protein. Seen here are under 800,000 distinct CDR3 sequences, 20% to 25% observed once, and the top ten hold approximately 3.6%. This TCR was sampled from a man between 65 and 80 years old in good health. Material: blood. The chain uses TRBV6-1 and TRBJ2-1; 13 nucleotides line up with TRBD2. DNA for the CDR3: TGTGCCAGCAGCCCGAAGACTAGCGGGGGGCTCAATGAGCAGTTCTTC. It encodes CASSPKTSGGLNEQFF.